Given below is one T cell receptor beta chain in context. The antigen it recognizes is unknown. Base quality data are lacking; no much larger clone is found one base away. This entry belongs to a study of TIL therapy for anti-PD-1-resistant metastatic lung cancer listed by TCRdb under 2021. Broadly, across the study: Tumors were harvested prior to any PD-1/PD-L1 blockade, after which nivolumab was administered to patients, and lymphodepletion, expanded TIL infusion and IL-2 were given to patients who progressed. Among the enrolled patients, the median age was roughly 55 years (range roughly 38-85), and the median tumor PD-L1 proportion score was about 6%. The cohort was composed predominantly of lung adenocarcinoma, with a handful of EGFR-mutant and two ALK-rearranged tumors included, and half of patients were identified as current or former smokers. Across the cohort, whole-exome sequencing showed a median non-synonymous tumor mutation burden of approximately 1.5 mutations per megabase. Tumor and peripheral blood T cell receptor beta sequencing was used to track clonotypes across tumor, expanded TIL product and serial blood samples. What the authors observed across the whole study: The baseline peripheral repertoire was partially replaced by infused TIL clonotypes, which then decayed over months, and no apparent association between persistence and response was found. The study protocol defined all tumor marker inferences as exploratory. The cohort was highly selected, including more treatment-naive, never-smoker and oncogene-addicted patients than is typical, which limits generalizability.

The CDR1 and CDR2 encoded by the germline V gene are MGHRA and YSYEKL. Trimming removed 1 base from V and 1 base from J, leaving 10 bases between the germline ends. From cysteine to phenylalanine, the CDR3 is 15 amino acids long. Only CDR3 DNA remains: 45 bases, in frame from the first base. Sample time point, as interpreted from the label and publication: pre-treatment sample, taken before nivolumab and TIL therapy. Between October 2017 and early 2020, a dual-center phase I trial enrolled adults who had stage 4 NSCLC. The samples were obtained from a phase I trial that was single-arm and open-label and tested tumor-infiltrating lymphocyte therapy combined with nivolumab in advanced non-small cell lung cancer. Mononuclear cells from blood collected in EDTA tubes were isolated on a Ficoll gradient and snap-frozen as pellets, and DNA was then extracted using a Qiagen mini-prep kit. Using bias-controlled multiplex PCR with the immunoSEQ v3 hsTCRB kit, the TCR beta CDR3 regions were amplified from genomic DNA. TCR libraries were sequenced on an Illumina NextSeq 500 to 1.5 million to 2.5 million read pairs for survey level or roughly 5-6.5 million for deep level. The original methods were these. The immunoSEQ Analyzer software assigned V, D and J genes, filtered out non-productive sequences, and reported clonality. Repertoires of infused TIL and blood were compared using productive Simpson clonality and the Morisita overlap index of productive TRB rearrangements. Absolute clonotype counts in blood were estimated as lymphocyte count times CD3+ fraction times the clone's productive frequency. Not all clones reach the TCRdb copy of this immuneACCESS table, which keeps in-frame sequences only. Checked studies attribute under half of the gap to unresolved V genes and leave the rest unexplained. V, J and clone size are taken as reported in that table, and D and trimming were inferred from the DNA itself. The sample contains 50,000 to 65,000 clones, about 69% of them found a single time. The leading ten clones occupy approximately 7% of the sample.

In this chain, TRBV4-1 is recombined with TRBJ2-5; no D gene call is confident. This clonotype was sampled from a person aged 25 to 79 with non-small cell lung cancer. The sample was blood, taken at baseline. The CDR3 loop reads CASSQAGGLQETQYF. The nucleotides read TGCGCCAGCAGCCAAGCGGGCGGTCTCCAAGAGACCCAGTACTTC.